One TCR beta chain is described in this entry. Its antigen is currently unknown. Clones were read by immunoSEQ multiplex PCR, and TCRdb kept only the in-frame ones, dropping some. The sample consists of roughly 75,000 clones, 90% to 95% of them appearing once. The data were taken from a study of cytomegalovirus exposure and HLA in healthy donors. Across the study: In a later analysis, it was reported that the roughly 120 validation repertoires had been produced on the same platform as the 700 or so repertoires belonging to the first cohort. Broader study findings: Some 150 TCR beta chains were listed as cytomegalovirus-associated. A later analysis found first-cohort TCR clusters tended to co-occur in the 120 or so validation repertoires.

The sequence derives from a man between 18 and 35 years old in good health and CMV-seropositive. The sequenced sample was PBMCs.

The CDR3 here is CASRQARGTEAFF. DNA of the CDR3: TGTGCCAGCAGACAAGCCAGGGGCACTGAAGCTTTCTTT. The J gene is TRBJ1-1, the V gene TRBV25-1, with D perhaps matching TRBD1 (6 bases). Germline assignment: CDR1 MGHDK and CDR2 SYGVNS. The germline V and J ends were trimmed by 6 bases and 4 bases, with 12 bases remaining between them. The CDR3 is 13 residues long.